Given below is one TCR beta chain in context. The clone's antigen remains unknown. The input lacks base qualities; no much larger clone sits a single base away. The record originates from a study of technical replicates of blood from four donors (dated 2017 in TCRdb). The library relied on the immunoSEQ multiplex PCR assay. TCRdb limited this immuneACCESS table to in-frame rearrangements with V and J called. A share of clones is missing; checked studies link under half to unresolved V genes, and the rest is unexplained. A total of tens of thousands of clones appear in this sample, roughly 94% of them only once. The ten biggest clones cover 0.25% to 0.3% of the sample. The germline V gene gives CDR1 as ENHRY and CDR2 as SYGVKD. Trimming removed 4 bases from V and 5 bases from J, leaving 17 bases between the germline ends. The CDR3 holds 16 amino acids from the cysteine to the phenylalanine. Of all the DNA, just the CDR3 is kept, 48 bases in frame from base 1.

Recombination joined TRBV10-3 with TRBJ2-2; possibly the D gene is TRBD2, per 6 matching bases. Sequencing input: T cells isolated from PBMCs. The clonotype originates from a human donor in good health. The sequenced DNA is TGTGCCATCAGTGGACACGGGCCAAGCGGGACCGGGGAGCTGTTTTTT. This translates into CAISGHGPSGTGELFF.